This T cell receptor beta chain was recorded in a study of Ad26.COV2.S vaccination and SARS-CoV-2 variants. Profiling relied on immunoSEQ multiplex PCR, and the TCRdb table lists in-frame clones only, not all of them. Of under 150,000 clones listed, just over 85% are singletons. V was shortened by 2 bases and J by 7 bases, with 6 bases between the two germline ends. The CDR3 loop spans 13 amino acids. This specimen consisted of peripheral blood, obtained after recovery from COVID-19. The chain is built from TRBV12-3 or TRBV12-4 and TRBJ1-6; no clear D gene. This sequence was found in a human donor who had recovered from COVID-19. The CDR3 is CASSLSGNSPLHF. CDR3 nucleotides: TGTGCCAGCAGTTTATCCGGGAATTCACCCCTCCACTTT.